The rows below give T cell receptor beta chains drawn from one sample of a study of blood T cell repertoires in COVID-19. Some clones are missing from TCRdb's copy, which holds only in-frame ones; the method was immunoSEQ multiplex PCR. The profile shows fewer than 450,000 clones, 88% of them singletons. The sequenced sample was PBMCs or T cells enriched from blood (not recorded which). The receptors derive from a woman aged 18-30 years who had recovered from COVID-19. The CDR3 runs from the conserved cysteine through the conserved F or W. D genes are given only for firm matches. Clone size is not always given. Where it is, it says once, few, many or a class for expanded clones.

TRBV5-1	NA	TRBJ1-6	NA	TGCGCCAGCAGCGGCGGGACCAATAATTCACCCCTCCACTTT	CASSGGTNNSPLHF
TRBV5-6	NA	TRBJ1-2	NA	TGTGCCAGCAGCTTGCGCCAGACAGGTCCGTACTATGGCTACACCTTC	CASSLRQTGPYYGYTF
TRBV28	NA	TRBJ1-2	NA	TGTGCCAGCATTACGGGGGGTAAGGACTATGGCTACACCTTC	CASITGGKDYGYTF
TRBV4-2	NA	TRBJ1-4	NA	TGTGCCAGCAGCCCTCGACAGGCAACTAATGAAAAACTGTTTTTT	CASSPRQATNEKLFF
TRBV25-1	NA	TRBJ2-1	TRBD1	TGTGCCAGCAGAGTACAGGGGAGCTCCTACAATGAGCAGTTCTTC	CASRVQGSSYNEQFF
TRBV7-7	NA	TRBJ2-1	TRBD2	TGTGCTAGCAGCCAGCCTGGACTAGCGAATGAGCAGTTCTTC	CASSQPGLANEQFF
TRBV6-5	once	TRBJ2-7	TRBD1	TGTGCCACCCGTCGAGGACAGGGGCGCTACGAGCAGTACTTC	CATRRGQGRYEQYF
TRBV7-9	NA	TRBJ1-2	NA	TGTGCCAGTTTTGTGATAGGAGGTGGCTACACCTTC	CASFVIGGGYTF
TRBV4-1	NA	TRBJ1-1	NA	TGCGCCAGCAGCCAACGTCAGGGGCCCATGAACACTGAAGCTTTCTTT	CASSQRQGPMNTEAFF
TRBV7-9	NA	TRBJ1-3	NA	TGTGCCAGCAGCTTAGAGGCGGTAAGGTCTGGAAACACCATATATTTT	CASSLEAVRSGNTIYF
TRBV28	NA	TRBJ2-7	NA	TGTGCCAGCAGTTTAAGAGGGTTTAGCTCCTACGAGCAGTACTTC	CASSLRGFSSYEQYF
TRBV9	once	TRBJ2-3	NA	TGTGCCAGCAGCGAGAGGGGGAGCGGTAGCACAGATACGCAGTATTTT	CASSERGSGSTDTQYF
TRBV19	few	TRBJ1-3	TRBD1	TGTGCCAGTTTTGGACAGGGCAGGAGCTCTGGAAACACCATATATTTT	CASFGQGRSSGNTIYF
TRBV2	many	TRBJ1-1	NA	TGTGCCAGCACACGGAGAGACACTGAAGCTTTCTTT	CASTRRDTEAFF
TRBV6-2/TRBV6-3	NA	TRBJ1-2	TRBD1	TGTGCCAGCAGTTTTGACAGGGGCGGCTACACCTTC	CASSFDRGGYTF
TRBV19	NA	TRBJ2-3	TRBD2	TGTGCCAGCACCCCCAGCGGGGGGGCGGGAGATACGCAGTATTTT	CASTPSGGAGDTQYF
TRBV28	NA	TRBJ1-1	NA	TGTGCCAGCAGTTTGGCGACAGGTTCTATGAACACTGAAGCTTTCTTT	CASSLATGSMNTEAFF
TRBV27	NA	TRBJ2-7	TRBD1	TGTGCCAGCAGACTTGGGACAGACTACGAGCAGTACTTC	CASRLGTDYEQYF
TRBV3-1/TRBV3-2	once	TRBJ2-2	TRBD1	TGTGCCAGCAGCCAAGGCCCACCGGACAGGGTCGGAACCGGGGAGCTGTTTTTT	CASSQGPPDRVGTGELFF
TRBV6-5	NA	TRBJ2-1	NA	TGTGCCAGCGGTTATCTTGGCCTGTACAATGAGCAGTTCTTC	CASGYLGLYNEQFF
TRBV12-2	NA	TRBJ1-2	NA	TGTGCAAGTCGCTTAACCCCACAGGGGGCAGACTATGGCTACACCTTC	CASRLTPQGADYGYTF
TRBV30	few	TRBJ1-2	NA	TGTGCCTATGGCAGGGGCTACACCTTC	CAYGRGYTF
TRBV7-2	NA	TRBJ1-3	NA	TGTGCCAGCAGCTTGGGAGGGAGCGCTGGAAACACCATATATTTT	CASSLGGSAGNTIYF
TRBV9	once	TRBJ1-2	TRBD1	TGTGCCAGCAGAAAGGGACAGGCGGAGCTTTATGGCTACACCTTC	CASRKGQAELYGYTF
TRBV7-8	NA	TRBJ1-3	NA	TGTGCCAGCAGCGCTCGCCCCAGATCCTCTGGAAACACCATATATTTT	CASSARPRSSGNTIYF
TRBV11-3	NA	TRBJ2-7	TRBD1	TGTGCCAGCAGCGCAAGACCCGGGACAGGGGTATACGAGCAGTACTTC	CASSARPGTGVYEQYF
TRBV2	NA	TRBJ2-1	NA	TGTGCCAGCTCCCCCATGGGGGACAAAGGAAGGAATGAGCAGTTCTTC	CASSPMGDKGRNEQFF
TRBV19	few	TRBJ1-2	NA	TGTGCCAGTAGTAAAAGGACGGGGAACTATGGCTACACCTTC	CASSKRTGNYGYTF
TRBV10-3	NA	TRBJ2-7	NA	TGTGCCACGTGGGGGGCCTACGAGCAGTACTTC	CATWGAYEQYF
TRBV11-3	NA	TRBJ2-2	TRBD1	TGTGCCAGCAGCTCGGGACAGGGGGGATACACCGGGGAGCTGTTTTTT	CASSSGQGGYTGELFF
TRBV10-2	NA	TRBJ2-1	TRBD2	TGCGCCAGCAGTGGGACTAGCGGGGGATACAATGAGCAGTTCTTC	CASSGTSGGYNEQFF
TRBV9	NA	TRBJ2-7	NA	TGTGCCAGCAGCGTAAATGGAGGGGCGTCCTACGAGCAGTACTTC	CASSVNGGASYEQYF
TRBV6-5	NA	TRBJ1-2	TRBD1	TGTGCCAGCAGTTACTCGGGACAGGAGATCTATGGCTACACCTTC	CASSYSGQEIYGYTF
TRBV9	NA	TRBJ2-1	TRBD2	TGTGCCAGCAGCGCCGGGACTAGCGGGGGGGCCGGTGAGCAGTTCTTC	CASSAGTSGGAGEQFF
TRBV11-3	NA	TRBJ2-1	NA	TGTGCCAGCAGCTCAGTTATGGGGCAAAATGAGCAGTTCTTC	CASSSVMGQNEQFF
TRBV2	NA	TRBJ1-6	TRBD1	TGTGCCAGCAGTGAAAGTAGGATAGGACAGGGGAATTCACCCCTCCACTTT	CASSESRIGQGNSPLHF
TRBV5-1	NA	TRBJ2-7	NA	TGCGCCAGCGGAGTGCACCACGGCCTGGAGGGCCCTCCCTACGAGCAGTACTTC	CASGVHHGLEGPPYEQYF
TRBV27	NA	TRBJ1-6	NA	TGTGCCAGCAGTTTTTACGGACAGTCCTCCTATAATTCACCCCTCCACTTT	CASSFYGQSSYNSPLHF
TRBV10-3	once	TRBJ1-2	NA	TGTGCCATCAGTGAGGGGGCGGGGACCTATGGCTACACCTTC	CAISEGAGTYGYTF
TRBV7-2	NA	TRBJ2-7	TRBD1	TGTGCCAGCAGCTTAGCGAGGACAGGGCCCTACGAGCAGTACTTC	CASSLARTGPYEQYF
TRBV10-2	NA	TRBJ2-1	TRBD1	TGCGCCAGCAGACCCGGACAGGGGAAAGGTCGTGGCAATGAGCAGTTCTTC	CASRPGQGKGRGNEQFF
TRBV13	NA	TRBJ2-3	NA	TGTGCCAGCAGCTCCAGGGACTGGGTAGATACGCAGTATTTT	CASSSRDWVDTQYF
TRBV2	NA	TRBJ1-2	NA	TGTGCCAGCAGTAGGGACAAAATTTCTAACTATGGCTACACCTTC	CASSRDKISNYGYTF
TRBV12-5	NA	TRBJ2-2	TRBD1	TGTGCTAGTGGTTTGCAGGGGGCCGGGGAGCTGTTTTTT	CASGLQGAGELFF
TRBV5-1	NA	TRBJ1-1	NA	TGCGCCAGCAGCCTCCGAACAGTCAGCACTGAAGCTTTCTTT	CASSLRTVSTEAFF
TRBV4-2	NA	TRBJ2-2	NA	TGTGCCAGCAGCCAAGAGGTGCACTCCGGGGAGCTGTTTTTT	CASSQEVHSGELFF
TRBV12-3/TRBV12-4	NA	TRBJ1-1	TRBD1	TGTGCCAGTTCCCGGACAGGTAACACTGAAGCTTTCTTT	CASSRTGNTEAFF
TRBV5-1	NA	TRBJ2-7	NA	TGCGCCAGCAGCTTGGACAACTACGAGCAGTACTTC	CASSLDNYEQYF
TRBV27	NA	TRBJ1-1	NA	TGTGCCAGCAGTTGGTCGGGGAACACTGAAGCTTTCTTT	CASSWSGNTEAFF
TRBV24-1	NA	TRBJ1-1	TRBD1	TGTGCCACCAGTGATCGACAGGGGGCAGGGACTGAAGCTTTCTTT	CATSDRQGAGTEAFF
TRBV4-1	NA	TRBJ2-5	TRBD1	TGCGCCTGCAGCCAAGATTCCCCCCGCCAGGGGGTCCGAGAGACCCAGTACTTC	CACSQDSPRQGVRETQYF
TRBV6-5	NA	TRBJ1-4	TRBD1	TGTGCCATTACAGGGGGGCCTAATGAAAAACTGTTTTTT	CAITGGPNEKLFF